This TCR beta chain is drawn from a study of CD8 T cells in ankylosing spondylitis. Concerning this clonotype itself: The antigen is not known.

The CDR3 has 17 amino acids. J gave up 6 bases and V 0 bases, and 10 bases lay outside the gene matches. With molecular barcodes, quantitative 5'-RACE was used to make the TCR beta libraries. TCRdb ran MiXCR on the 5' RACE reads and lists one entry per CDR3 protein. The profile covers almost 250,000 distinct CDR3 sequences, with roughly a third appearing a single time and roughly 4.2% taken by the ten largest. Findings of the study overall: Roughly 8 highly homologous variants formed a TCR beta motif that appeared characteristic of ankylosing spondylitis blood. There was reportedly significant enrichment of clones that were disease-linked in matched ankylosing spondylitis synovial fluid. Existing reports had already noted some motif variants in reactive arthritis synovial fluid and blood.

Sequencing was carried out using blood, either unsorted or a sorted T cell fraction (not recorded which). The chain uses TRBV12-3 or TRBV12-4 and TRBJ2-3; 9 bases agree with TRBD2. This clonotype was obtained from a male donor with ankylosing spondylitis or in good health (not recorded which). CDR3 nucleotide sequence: TGTGCCAGCAGTTTAGCCGTAGCCGGCGGGGGGGCGGATACGCAGTATTTT. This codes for CASSLAVAGGGADTQYF.